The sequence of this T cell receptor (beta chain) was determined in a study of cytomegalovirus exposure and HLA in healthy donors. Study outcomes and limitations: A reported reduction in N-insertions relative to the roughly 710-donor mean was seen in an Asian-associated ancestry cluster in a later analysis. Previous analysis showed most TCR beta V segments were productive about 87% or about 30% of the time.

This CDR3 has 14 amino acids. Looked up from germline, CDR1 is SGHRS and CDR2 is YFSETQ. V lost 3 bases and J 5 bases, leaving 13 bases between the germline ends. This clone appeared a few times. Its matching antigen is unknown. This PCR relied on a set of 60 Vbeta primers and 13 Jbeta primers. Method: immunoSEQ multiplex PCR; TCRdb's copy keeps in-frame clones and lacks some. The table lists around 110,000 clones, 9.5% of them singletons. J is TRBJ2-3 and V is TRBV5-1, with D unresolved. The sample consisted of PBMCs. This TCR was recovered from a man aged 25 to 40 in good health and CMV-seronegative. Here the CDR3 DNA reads TGCGCCAGCAGCTCCCCGATGTTCGGAGATACGCAGTATTTT. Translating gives CASSSPMFGDTQYF.